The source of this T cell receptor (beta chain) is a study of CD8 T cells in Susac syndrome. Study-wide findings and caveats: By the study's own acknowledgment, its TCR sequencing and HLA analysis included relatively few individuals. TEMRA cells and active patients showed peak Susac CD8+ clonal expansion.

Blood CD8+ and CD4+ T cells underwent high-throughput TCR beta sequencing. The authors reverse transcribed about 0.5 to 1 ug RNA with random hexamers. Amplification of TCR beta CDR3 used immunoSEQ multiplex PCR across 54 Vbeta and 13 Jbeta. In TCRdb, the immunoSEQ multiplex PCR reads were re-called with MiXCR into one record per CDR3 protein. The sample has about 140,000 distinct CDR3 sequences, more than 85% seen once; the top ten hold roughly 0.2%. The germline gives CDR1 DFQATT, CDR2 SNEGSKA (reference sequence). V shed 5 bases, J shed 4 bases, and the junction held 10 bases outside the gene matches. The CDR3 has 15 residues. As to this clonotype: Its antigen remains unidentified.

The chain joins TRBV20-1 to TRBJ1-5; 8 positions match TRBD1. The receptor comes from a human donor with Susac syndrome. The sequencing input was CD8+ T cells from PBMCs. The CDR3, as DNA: TGCAGTGCTCCCAATCGGACAGGGCTGAATCAGCCCCAGCATTTT. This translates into CSAPNRTGLNQPQHF.